This TCR beta chain emerged from a study of T cells in Graves' hyperthyroidism and ophthalmopathy. Amplification targeted TCR beta CDR3 regions from RNA transcripts. RT-PCR in the first round (using the HTBI primer set) targeted the TCR CDR3. TCRdb used MiXCR to reprocess the multiplex PCR reads, holding one entry per CDR3 protein. The data contain a few hundred thousand distinct CDR3 sequences, roughly 15% of them seen just once; the ten biggest clones take up 20%. This clonotype appeared many times. The sequence was collected from a woman younger than 45 with Graves' ophthalmopathy. Source material: blood.

The DNA of the CDR3 is TGTGCCAGCAGAAGGCAGGGGGCCGTCGGGGAGCTGTTTTTT. Translating gives CASRRQGAVGELFF. The genes are TRBV12-3 or TRBV12-4 and TRBJ2-2; TRBD1 matches 8 bases. The CDR3 totals 14 residues. The J segment lost 7 bases and the V segment lost 6 bases, leaving 7 bases of the junction unmatched.